The entry below gives a single TCR beta chain sequence along with its context. Its antigen is still unknown. Trimming removed 4 bases at V and 4 bases at J, with 9 bases between. Germline CDR1 and CDR2: LNHDA and SQIVND (reference sequence). The length of the CDR3 is 13 residues. Sequencing used immunoSEQ multiplex PCR; TCRdb keeps in-frame clones, though not all of them. The sample carries 95,000 to 110,000 clones, roughly nine tenths recorded once. The data derive from a study of T cell responses to AZD1222 COVID-19 vaccine. General observations from the study: The reported proportion of spike-specific TCRs targeting unmutated variant regions was nearly half. At baseline, just 6 or 7 AZD1222 recipients tested seropositive. Following two doses of AZD1222, Spike-specific TCR breadth and depth rose.

The V gene is TRBV19, the J gene TRBJ2-3, with D perhaps assigned TRBD1 or TRBD2 (5 bases each). This material consisted of peripheral blood, taken 28 days after the second AZD1222 dose. This TCR derives from an adult who received the AZD1222 COVID-19 vaccine. The CDR3 protein is CASSRGIPDTQYF. The CDR3 coding sequence is TGTGCCAGTAGTAGGGGGATTCCAGATACGCAGTATTTT.